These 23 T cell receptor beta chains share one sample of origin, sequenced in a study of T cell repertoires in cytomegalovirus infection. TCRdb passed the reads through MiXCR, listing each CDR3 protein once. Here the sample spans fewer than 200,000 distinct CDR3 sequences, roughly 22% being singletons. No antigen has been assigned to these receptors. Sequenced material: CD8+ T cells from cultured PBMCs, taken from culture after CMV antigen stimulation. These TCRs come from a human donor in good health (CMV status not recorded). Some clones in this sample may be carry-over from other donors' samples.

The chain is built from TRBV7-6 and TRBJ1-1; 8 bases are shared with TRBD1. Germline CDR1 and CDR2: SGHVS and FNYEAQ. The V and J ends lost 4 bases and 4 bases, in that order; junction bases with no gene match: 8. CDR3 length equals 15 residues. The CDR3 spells CASSSGQGGTTEAFF. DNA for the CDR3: TGTGCCAGCAGCTCAGGACAGGGCGGGACCACTGAAGCTTTCTTT.

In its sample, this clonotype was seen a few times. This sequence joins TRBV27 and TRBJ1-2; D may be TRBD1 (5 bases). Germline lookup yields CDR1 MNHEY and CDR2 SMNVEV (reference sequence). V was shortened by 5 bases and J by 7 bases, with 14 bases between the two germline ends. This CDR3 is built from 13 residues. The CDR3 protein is CASSAGPRVGYTF. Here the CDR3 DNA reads TGTGCCAGCAGTGCCGGGCCCAGGGTTGGCTACACCTTC.

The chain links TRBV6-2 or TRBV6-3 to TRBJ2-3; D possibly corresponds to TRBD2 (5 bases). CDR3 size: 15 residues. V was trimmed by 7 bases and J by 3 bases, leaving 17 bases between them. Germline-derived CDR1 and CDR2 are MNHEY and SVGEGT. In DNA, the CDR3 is TGTGCCAGCACGTACGGAGGTCAGGCAACAGATACGCAGTATTTT. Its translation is CASTYGGQATDTQYF.

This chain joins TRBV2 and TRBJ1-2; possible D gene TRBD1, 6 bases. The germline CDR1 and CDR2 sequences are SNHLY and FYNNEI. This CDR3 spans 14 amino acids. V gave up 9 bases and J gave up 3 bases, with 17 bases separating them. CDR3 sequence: CARGGPGTDYGYTF. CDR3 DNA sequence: TGTGCCAGAGGGGGGCCGGGGACGGACTATGGCTACACCTTC.

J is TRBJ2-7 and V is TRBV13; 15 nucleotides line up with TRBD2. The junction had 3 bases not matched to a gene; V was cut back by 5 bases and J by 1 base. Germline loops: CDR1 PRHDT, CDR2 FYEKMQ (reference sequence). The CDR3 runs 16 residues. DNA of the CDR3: TGTGCCAGCAGCCCAGGGACTAGCGGGGGGTCCTACGAGCAGTACTTC. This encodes CASSPGTSGGSYEQYF.

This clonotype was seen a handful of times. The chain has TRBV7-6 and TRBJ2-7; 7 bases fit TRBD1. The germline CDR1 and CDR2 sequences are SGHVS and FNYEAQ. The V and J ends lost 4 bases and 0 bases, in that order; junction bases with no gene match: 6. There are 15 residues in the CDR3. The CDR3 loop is CASSSLTGFSYEQYF. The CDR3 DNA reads TGTGCCAGCAGCTCCCTGACAGGGTTCTCCTACGAGCAGTACTTC.

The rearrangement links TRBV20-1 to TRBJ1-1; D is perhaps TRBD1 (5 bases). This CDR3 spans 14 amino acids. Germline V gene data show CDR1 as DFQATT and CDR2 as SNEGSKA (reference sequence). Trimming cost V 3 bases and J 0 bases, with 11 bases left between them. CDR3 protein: CSASVDSMNTEAFF. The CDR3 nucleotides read TGCAGTGCTAGTGTCGACAGTATGAACACTGAAGCTTTCTTT.

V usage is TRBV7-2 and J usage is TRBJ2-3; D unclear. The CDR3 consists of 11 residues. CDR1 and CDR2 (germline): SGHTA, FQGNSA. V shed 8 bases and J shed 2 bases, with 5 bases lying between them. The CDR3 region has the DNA TGTGCCAGCCGGCACACAGATACGCAGTATTTT. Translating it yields CASRHTDTQYF.

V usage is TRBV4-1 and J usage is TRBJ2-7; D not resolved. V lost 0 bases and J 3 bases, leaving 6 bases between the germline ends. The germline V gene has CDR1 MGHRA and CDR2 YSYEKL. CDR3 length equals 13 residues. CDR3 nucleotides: TGCGCCAGCAGCCAAGATTTATTCTACGAGCAGTACTTC. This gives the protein CASSQDLFYEQYF.

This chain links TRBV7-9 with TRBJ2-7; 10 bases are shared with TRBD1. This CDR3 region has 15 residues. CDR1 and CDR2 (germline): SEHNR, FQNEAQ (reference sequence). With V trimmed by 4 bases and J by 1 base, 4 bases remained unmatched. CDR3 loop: CASSSGQGMSYEQYF. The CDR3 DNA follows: TGTGCCAGCAGCTCGGGACAGGGGATGTCCTACGAGCAGTACTTC.

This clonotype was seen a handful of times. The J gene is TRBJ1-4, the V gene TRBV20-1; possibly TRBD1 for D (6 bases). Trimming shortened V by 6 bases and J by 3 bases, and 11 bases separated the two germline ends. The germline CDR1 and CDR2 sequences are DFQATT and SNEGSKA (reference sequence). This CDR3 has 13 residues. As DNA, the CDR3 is TGCAGTGCCCCACAGGGACCTAATGAAAAACTGTTTTTT. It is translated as CSAPQGPNEKLFF.

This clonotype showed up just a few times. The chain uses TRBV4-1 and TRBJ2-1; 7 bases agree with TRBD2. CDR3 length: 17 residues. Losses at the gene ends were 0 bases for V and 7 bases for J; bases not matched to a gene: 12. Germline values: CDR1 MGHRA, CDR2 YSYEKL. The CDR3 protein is CASSQDPGTKTRNEQFF. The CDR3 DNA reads TGCGCCAGCAGCCAAGATCCCGGGACTAAAACCAGGAATGAGCAGTTCTTC.

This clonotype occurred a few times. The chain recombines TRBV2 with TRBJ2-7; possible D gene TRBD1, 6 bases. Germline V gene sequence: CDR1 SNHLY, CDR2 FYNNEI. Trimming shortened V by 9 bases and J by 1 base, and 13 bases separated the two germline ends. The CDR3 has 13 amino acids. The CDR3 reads CARRQVESYEQYF. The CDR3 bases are TGTGCCAGAAGACAGGTGGAGTCCTACGAGCAGTACTTC.

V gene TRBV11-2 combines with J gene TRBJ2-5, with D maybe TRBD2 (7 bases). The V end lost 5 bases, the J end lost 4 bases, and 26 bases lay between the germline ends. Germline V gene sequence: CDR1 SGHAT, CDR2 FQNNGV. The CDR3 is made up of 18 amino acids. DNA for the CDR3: TGTGCCAGCAGCCCGGGGGTCGGGAACGGGGGGCCGTTAGAGACCCAGTACTTC. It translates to CASSPGVGNGGPLETQYF.

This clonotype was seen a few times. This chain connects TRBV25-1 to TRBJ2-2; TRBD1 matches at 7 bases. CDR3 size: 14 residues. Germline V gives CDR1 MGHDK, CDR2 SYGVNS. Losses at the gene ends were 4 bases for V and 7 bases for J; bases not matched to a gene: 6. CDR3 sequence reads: CASSVGQGVGELFF. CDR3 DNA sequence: TGTGCCAGCAGTGTCGGCCAGGGGGTCGGGGAGCTGTTTTTT.

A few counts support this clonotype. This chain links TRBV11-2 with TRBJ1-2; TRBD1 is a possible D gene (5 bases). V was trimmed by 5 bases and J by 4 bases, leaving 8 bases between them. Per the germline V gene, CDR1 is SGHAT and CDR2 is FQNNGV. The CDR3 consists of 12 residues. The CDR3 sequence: CASSRGLYGYTF. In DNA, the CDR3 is TGTGCCAGCAGCCGGGGCCTCTATGGCTACACCTTC.

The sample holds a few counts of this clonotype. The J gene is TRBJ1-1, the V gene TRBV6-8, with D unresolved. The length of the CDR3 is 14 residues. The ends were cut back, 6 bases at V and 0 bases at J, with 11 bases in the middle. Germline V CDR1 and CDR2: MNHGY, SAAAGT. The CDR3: CASRGSVMNTEAFF. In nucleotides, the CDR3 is TGTGCCAGCAGGGGCAGCGTAATGAACACTGAAGCTTTCTTT.

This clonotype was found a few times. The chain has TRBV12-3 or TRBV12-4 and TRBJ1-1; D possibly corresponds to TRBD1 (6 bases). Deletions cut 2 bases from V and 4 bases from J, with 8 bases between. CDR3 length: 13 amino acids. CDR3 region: CASSLSGATEAFF. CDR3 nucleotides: TGTGCCAGCAGTTTATCAGGGGCCACTGAAGCTTTCTTT.

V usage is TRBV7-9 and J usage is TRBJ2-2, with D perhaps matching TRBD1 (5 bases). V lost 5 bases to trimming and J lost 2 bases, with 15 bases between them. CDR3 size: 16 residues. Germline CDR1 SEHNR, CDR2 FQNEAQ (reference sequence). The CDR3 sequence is CASSETSTENTGELFF. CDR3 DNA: TGTGCCAGCAGCGAAACTTCGACAGAAAACACCGGGGAGCTGTTTTTT.

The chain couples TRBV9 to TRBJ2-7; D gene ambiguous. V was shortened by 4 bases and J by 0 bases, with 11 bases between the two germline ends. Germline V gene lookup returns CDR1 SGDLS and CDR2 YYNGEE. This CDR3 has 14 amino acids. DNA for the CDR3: TGTGCCAGCAGCCCTTTAATTAGCTCCTACGAGCAGTACTTC. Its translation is CASSPLISSYEQYF.

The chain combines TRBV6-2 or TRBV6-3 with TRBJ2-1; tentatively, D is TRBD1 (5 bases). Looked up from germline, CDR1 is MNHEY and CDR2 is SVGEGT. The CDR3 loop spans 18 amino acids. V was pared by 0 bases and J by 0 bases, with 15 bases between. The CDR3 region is CASSYSQSDQGSYNEQFF. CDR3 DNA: TGTGCCAGCAGTTACTCACAAAGTGATCAGGGCTCCTACAATGAGCAGTTCTTC.

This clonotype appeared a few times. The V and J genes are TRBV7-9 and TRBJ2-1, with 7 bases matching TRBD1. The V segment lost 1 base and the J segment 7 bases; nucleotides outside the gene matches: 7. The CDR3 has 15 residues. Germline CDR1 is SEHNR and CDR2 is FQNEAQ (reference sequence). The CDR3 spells CASSLERQGRNEQFF. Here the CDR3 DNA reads TGTGCCAGCAGCTTAGAGCGACAGGGTCGGAATGAGCAGTTCTTC.

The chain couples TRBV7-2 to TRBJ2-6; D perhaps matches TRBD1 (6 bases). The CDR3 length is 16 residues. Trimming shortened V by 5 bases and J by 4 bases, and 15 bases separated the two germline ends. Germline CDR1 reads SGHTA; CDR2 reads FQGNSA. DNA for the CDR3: TGTGCCAGCAGCGCCCCTCCAGGGGACGGGGCCAACGTCCTGACTTTC. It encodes CASSAPPGDGANVLTF.